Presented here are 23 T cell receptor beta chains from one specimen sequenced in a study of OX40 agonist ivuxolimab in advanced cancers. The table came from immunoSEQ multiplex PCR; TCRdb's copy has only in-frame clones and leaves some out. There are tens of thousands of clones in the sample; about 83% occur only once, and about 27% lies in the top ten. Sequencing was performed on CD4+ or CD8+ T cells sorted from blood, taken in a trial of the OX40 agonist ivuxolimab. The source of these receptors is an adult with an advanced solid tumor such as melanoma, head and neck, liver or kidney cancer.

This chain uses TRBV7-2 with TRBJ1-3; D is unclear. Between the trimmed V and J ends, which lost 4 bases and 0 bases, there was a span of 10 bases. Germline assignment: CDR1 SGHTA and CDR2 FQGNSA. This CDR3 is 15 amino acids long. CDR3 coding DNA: TGTGCCAGCAGCTCTGACACGAGCTCTGGAAACACCATATATTTT. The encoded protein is CASSSDTSSGNTIYF.

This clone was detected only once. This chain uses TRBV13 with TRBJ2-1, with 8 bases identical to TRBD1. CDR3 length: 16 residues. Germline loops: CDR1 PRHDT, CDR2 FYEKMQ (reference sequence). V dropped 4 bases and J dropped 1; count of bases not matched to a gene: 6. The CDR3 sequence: CASSSQQGGSYNEQFF. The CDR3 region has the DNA TGTGCCAGCAGCTCCCAACAGGGGGGTTCCTACAATGAGCAGTTCTTC.

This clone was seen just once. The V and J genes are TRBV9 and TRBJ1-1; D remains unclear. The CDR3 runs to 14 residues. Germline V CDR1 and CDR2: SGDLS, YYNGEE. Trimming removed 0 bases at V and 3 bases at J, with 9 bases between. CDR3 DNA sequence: TGTGCCAGCAGCGTAGTTGTAAGGGACACTGAAGCTTTCTTT. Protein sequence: CASSVVVRDTEAFF.

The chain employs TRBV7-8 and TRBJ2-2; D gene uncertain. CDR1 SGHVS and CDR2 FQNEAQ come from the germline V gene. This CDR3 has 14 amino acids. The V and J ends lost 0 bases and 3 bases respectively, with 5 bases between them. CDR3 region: CASSLAGYTGELFF. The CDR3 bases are TGTGCCAGCAGCTTAGCCGGATACACCGGGGAGCTGTTTTTT. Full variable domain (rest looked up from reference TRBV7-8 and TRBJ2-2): GAGVSQSPRYKVAKRGQDVALRCDPISGHVSLFWYQQALGQGPEFLTYFQNEAQLDKSGLPSDRFFAERPEGSVSTLKIQRTQQEDSAVYLCASSLAGYTGELFFGEGSRLTVL.

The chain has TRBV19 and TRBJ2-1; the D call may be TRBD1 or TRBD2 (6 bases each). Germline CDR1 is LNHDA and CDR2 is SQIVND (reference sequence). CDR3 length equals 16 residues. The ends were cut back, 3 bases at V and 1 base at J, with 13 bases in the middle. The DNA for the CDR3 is TGTGCCAGTAGTATCGCTCAGGGGAGGTCCTACAATGAGCAGTTCTTC. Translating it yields CASSIAQGRSYNEQFF.

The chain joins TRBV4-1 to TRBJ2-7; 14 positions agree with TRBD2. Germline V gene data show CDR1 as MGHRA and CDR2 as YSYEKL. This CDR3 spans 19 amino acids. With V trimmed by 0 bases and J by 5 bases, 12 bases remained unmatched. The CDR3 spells CASSQDIGTSGSSRDEQYF. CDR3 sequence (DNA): TGCGCCAGCAGCCAAGATATAGGGACTAGCGGGAGTTCGCGGGACGAGCAGTACTTC.

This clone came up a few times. The CDR3 spells CASSNSGPGELFF. DNA for the CDR3: TGTGCCAGCTCAAACTCCGGGCCCGGGGAGCTGTTTTTT. The chain has TRBV18 and TRBJ2-2; unclear D gene. The CDR3 contains 13 residues. V lost 5 bases to trimming and J lost 6 bases, with 10 bases between them. CDR1 is KGHSH, CDR2 LQKENI, per germline.

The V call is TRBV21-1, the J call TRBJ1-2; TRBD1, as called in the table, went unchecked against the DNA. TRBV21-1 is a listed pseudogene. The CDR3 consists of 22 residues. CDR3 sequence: CASSAQLAGWYLDGAANYGYTF. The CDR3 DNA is TGTGCCAGCAGCGCCCAATTGGCAGGGTGGTATCTGGACGGCGCGGCTAACTATGGCTACACCTTC.

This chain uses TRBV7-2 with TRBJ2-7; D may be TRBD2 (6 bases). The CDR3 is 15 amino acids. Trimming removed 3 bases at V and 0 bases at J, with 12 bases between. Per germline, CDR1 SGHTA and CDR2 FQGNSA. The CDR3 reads CASSFGGASSYEQYF. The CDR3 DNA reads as TGTGCCAGCAGCTTTGGCGGGGCTAGCTCCTACGAGCAGTACTTC. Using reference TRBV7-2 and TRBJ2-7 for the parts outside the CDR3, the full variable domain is GAGVSQSPSNKVTEKGKDVELRCDPISGHTALYWYRQSLGQGLEFLIYFQGNSAPDKSGLPSDRFSAERTGGSVSTLTIQRTQQEDSAVYLCASSFGGASSYEQYFGPGTRLTVT.

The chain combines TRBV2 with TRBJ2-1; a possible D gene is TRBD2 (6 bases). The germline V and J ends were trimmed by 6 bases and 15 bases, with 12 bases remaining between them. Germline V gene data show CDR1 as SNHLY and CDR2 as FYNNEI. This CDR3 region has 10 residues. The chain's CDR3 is CASRVAVPFF. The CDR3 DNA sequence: TGTGCCAGCAGAGTAGCGGTTCCGTTCTTC.

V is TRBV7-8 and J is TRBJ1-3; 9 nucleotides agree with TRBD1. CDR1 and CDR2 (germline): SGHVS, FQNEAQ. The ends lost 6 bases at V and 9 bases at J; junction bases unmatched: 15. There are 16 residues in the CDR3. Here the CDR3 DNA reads TGTGCCAGCAGGCCCCATCACCGGGACAGGGATACCACCATATATTTT. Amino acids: CASRPHHRDRDTTIYF.

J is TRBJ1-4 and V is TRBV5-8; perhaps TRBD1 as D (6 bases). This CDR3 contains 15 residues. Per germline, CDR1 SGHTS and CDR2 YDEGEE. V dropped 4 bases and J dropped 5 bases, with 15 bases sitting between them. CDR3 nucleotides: TGTGCCAGCAGCGCCAGGGGAAGAGAGAATGAAAAACTGTTTTTT. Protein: CASSARGRENEKLFF.

The CDR3 loop reads CASSKDRDQPQHF. CDR3 DNA: TGTGCCAGCAGTAAGGACAGGGATCAGCCCCAGCATTTT. V usage is TRBV6-5 and J usage is TRBJ1-5, with TRBD1 identical over 8 bases. The CDR3 runs to 13 residues. The germline V gene has CDR1 MNHEY and CDR2 SVGAGI. Trimming took 5 bases from V and 5 from J; bases not matched to a gene: 2.

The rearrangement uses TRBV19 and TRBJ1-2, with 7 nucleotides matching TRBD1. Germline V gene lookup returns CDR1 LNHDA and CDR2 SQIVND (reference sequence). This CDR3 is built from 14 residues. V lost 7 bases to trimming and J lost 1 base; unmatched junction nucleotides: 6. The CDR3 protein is CASMGTDFNYGYTF. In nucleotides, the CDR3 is TGTGCCAGTATGGGGACAGACTTTAACTATGGCTACACCTTC.

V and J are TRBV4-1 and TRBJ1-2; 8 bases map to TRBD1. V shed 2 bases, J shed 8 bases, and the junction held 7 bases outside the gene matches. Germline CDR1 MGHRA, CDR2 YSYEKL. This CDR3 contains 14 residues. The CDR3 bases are TGCGCCAGCAGCCAATCCCAGGGGGCTGAAGGCTACACCTTC. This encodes CASSQSQGAEGYTF.

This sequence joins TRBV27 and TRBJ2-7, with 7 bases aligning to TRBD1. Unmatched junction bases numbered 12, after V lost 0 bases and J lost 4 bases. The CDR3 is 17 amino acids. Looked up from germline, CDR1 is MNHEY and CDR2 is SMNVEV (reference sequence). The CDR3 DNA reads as TGTGCCAGCAGTTTATCGGGAGATGGGACAGAAATATACGAGCAGTACTTC. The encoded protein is CASSLSGDGTEIYEQYF.

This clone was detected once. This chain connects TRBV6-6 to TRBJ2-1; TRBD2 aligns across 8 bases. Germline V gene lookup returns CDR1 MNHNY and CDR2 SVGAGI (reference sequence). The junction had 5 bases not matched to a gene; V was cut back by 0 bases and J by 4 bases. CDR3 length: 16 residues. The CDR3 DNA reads TGTGCCAGCAGTTACTCGACCCAGCGGGGGTACAATGAGCAGTTCTTC. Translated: CASSYSTQRGYNEQFF.

CDR3 sequence (DNA): TGTGCCACCAGCAGAGCCCGGACAGGGCCTAATCAGCCCCAGCATTTT. Translated: CATSRARTGPNQPQHF. The chain is built from TRBV15 and TRBJ1-5, with 8 positions matching TRBD1. V was pared by 1 base and J by 4 bases, with 6 bases of the junction left unmatched. In germline, CDR1 is LNHNV, CDR2 YYDKDF (reference sequence). There are 16 residues in the CDR3.

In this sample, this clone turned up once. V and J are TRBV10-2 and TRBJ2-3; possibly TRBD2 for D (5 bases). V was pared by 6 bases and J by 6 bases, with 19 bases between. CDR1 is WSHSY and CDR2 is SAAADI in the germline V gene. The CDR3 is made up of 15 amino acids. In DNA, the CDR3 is TGCGCCAGCAGGGCCTGGAGCGGAGTGGGGGATACGCAGTATTTT. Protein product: CASRAWSGVGDTQYF.

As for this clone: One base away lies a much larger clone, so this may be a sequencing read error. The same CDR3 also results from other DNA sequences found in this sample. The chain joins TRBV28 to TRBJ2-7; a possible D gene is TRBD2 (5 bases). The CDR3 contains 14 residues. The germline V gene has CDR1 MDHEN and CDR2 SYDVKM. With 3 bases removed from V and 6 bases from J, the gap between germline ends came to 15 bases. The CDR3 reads CASSLSLGPGEQYF. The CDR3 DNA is TGTGCCAGCAGTTTGTCACTAGGGCCGGGCGAGCAGTACTTC.

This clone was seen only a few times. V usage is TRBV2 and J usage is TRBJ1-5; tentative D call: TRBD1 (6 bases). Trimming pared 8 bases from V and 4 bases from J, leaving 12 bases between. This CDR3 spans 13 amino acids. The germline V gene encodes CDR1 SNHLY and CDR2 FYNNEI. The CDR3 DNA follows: TGTGCCAGCGCCCTTGACAGGAATCAGCCCCAGCATTTT. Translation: CASALDRNQPQHF.

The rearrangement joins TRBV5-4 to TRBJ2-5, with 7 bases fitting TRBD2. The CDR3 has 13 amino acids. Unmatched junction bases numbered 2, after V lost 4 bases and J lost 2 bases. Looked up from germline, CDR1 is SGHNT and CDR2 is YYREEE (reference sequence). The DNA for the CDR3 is TGTGCCAGCAGCCGGACTAGTCAAGAGACCCAGTACTTC. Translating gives CASSRTSQETQYF.

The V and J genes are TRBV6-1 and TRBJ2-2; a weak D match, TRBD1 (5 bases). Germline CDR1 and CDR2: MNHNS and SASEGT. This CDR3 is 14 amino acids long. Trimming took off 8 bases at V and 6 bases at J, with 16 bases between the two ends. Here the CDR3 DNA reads TGTGCCAGCCGCCGGACAACCGTGTCCGGGGAGCTGTTTTTT. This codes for CASRRTTVSGELFF.